This T cell receptor beta chain is drawn from a study of CD8 T cells in Susac syndrome. Study summary: Within the sequenced group of Susac syndrome patients, 5 or 6 showed active disease and fewer than 10 were in remission.

The CDR3 length is 13 residues. Trimming left V 3 bases short and J 5 bases short, with 10 bases between. Per germline, CDR1 KGHSH and CDR2 LQKENI. Reverse transcription of 0.5 to 1 ug RNA used random hexamers. Coverage of TCR beta CDR3 amplification by immunoSEQ multiplex PCR extended to 54 Vbeta and 13 Jbeta. One entry per CDR3 protein results from TCRdb running MiXCR on the immunoSEQ multiplex PCR reads. The data hold roughly 130,000 distinct CDR3 sequences, with over 95% observed a single time. The chain employs TRBV18 and TRBJ2-5; D may be TRBD1 (5 bases). The specimen was CD4+ T cells from PBMCs. This clonotype was sampled from a human donor with Susac syndrome. CDR3 sequence reads: CASSPRVGETQYF. The CDR3 nucleotides read TGTGCCAGCTCACCCAGGGTAGGTGAGACCCAGTACTTC.